These T cell receptor beta chains were read from a single sample in a study of untreated major depressive disorder. Some clones are missing from TCRdb's copy, which holds only in-frame ones; the method was immunoSEQ multiplex PCR. The sample has 17,000 or so clones, 92% seen once; the top ten hold 0.6%. Sequencing was carried out using CD4+ T cells from PBMCs. The receptors originated from a woman between 35 and 50 years old with major depressive disorder. CDR3s include the opening cysteine and the closing phenylalanine or tryptophan. Each record gives: V gene, D gene, J gene, clone size, CDR3 protein, CDR3 DNA. A D gene is named only where the DNA matches it firmly. For some rows the clone size is stated as once, few or many, or as a class when expanded; others skip it.

>TRBV12-5|-|TRBJ1-4|-
CASGLGQATNEKLFF
TGTGCTAGTGGTTTGGGACAGGCAACTAATGAAAAACTGTTTTTT
>TRBV5-4|-|TRBJ2-7|once
CASTQFTGDEQYF
TGTGCCAGCACCCAATTTACAGGAGACGAGCAGTACTTC
>TRBV7-9|-|TRBJ2-1|-
CASSSSLASNEQFF
TGTGCCAGCAGCTCTTCCCTTGCGTCGAATGAGCAGTTCTTC
>TRBV29-1|-|TRBJ1-5|-
CSVGSYNQPQHF
TGCAGCGTTGGAAGTTATAATCAGCCCCAGCATTTT
>TRBV7-2|-|TRBJ2-7|-
CASSLSSYEQYF
TGTGCCAGCAGCTTGTCCTCCTACGAGCAGTACTTC
>TRBV2|-|TRBJ1-2|-
CASTPEGVGYTF
TGTGCCAGTACCCCTGAAGGGGTTGGCTACACCTTC
>TRBV30|-|TRBJ1-4|-
CAWSVLSGGNEKLFF
TGTGCCTGGAGTGTACTTTCGGGGGGAAATGAAAAACTGTTTTTT
>TRBV5-1|-|TRBJ2-3|-
CASSSGASTDTQYF
TGCGCCAGCAGCTCCGGGGCTAGCACAGATACGCAGTATTTT
>TRBV7-9|TRBD1|TRBJ1-2|-
CASSRTGGGPYGYTF
TGTGCCAGCAGCCGGACAGGAGGAGGTCCGTATGGCTACACCTTC
>TRBV14|-|TRBJ1-4|-
CASSQQSGFDEKLFF
TGTGCCAGCAGCCAACAATCAGGGTTCGATGAAAAACTGTTTTTT
>TRBV11-2|-|TRBJ2-3|-
CASSLRVVGGRTDTQYF
TGTGCCAGCAGCTTAAGGGTTGTGGGGGGAAGAACAGATACGCAGTATTTT
>TRBV19|-|TRBJ1-2|-
CASLVEGVGRSGYTF
TGTGCCAGCCTGGTTGAGGGAGTGGGTCGGAGTGGCTACACCTTC
>TRBV10-3|-|TRBJ1-1|-
CAISAGVSEAFF
TGTGCCATCAGCGCGGGGGTTAGTGAAGCTTTCTTT
>TRBV6-5|-|TRBJ1-1|once
CASRHVGVVAEAFF
TGTGCCAGCCGCCACGTAGGGGTCGTCGCTGAAGCTTTCTTT
>TRBV7-3|-|TRBJ1-2|once
CASSWGGGGGYTF
TGTGCCAGCAGCTGGGGCGGGGGAGGAGGCTACACCTTC
>TRBV6-5|-|TRBJ2-7|once
CASSYLGNLSEQYF
TGTGCCAGCAGTTACCTCGGGAACCTTTCCGAGCAGTACTTC
>TRBV19|TRBD1|TRBJ1-2|-
CATEDRGPGYTF
TGTGCCACCGAGGACAGGGGACCCGGCTACACCTTC
>TRBV19|-|TRBJ1-5|-
CASSKTVRNQHF
TGTGCCAGTAGCAAAACGGTAAGAAACCAGCATTTT
>TRBV27|-|TRBJ1-1|-
CASSLDYRVLEAFF
TGTGCCAGCAGTTTGGATTACAGGGTCTTGGAAGCTTTCTTT
>TRBV15|-|TRBJ1-2|-
CATSRDGSEFYGYTF
TGTGCCACCAGCAGAGACGGCTCAGAATTCTATGGCTACACCTTC
>TRBV11-2|-|TRBJ2-1|-
CASSLGRLNYNEQFF
TGTGCCAGCAGCTTAGGGAGGCTCAACTACAATGAGCAGTTCTTC
>TRBV7-2|-|TRBJ2-1|-
CASSTTGQPYNEQFF
TGTGCCAGCAGCACAACAGGACAGCCCTACAATGAGCAGTTCTTC
>TRBV5-4|-|TRBJ1-1|-
CASSFELNTEAFF
TGTGCCAGCAGCTTCGAGCTGAACACTGAAGCTTTCTTT
>TRBV30|-|TRBJ1-2|-
CAWSWGRDYGYTF
TGTGCCTGGAGTTGGGGCCGGGACTATGGCTACACCTTC
>TRBV2|-|TRBJ1-1|-
CASSARGSNAGTEAFF
TGTGCCAGCAGTGCGCGGGGGTCCAATGCTGGCACTGAAGCTTTCTTT
>TRBV29-1|-|TRBJ1-1|-
CSVEDPNTEAFF
TGCAGCGTTGAAGACCCGAACACTGAAGCTTTCTTT
>TRBV30|-|TRBJ1-4|-
CAWSGQFNEKLFF
TGTGCCTGGAGTGGACAGTTTAATGAAAAACTGTTTTTT
>TRBV5-6|TRBD1|TRBJ2-1|-
CASSSGTGGYNEQFF
TGTGCCAGCAGCTCCGGGACAGGGGGCTACAATGAGCAGTTCTTC
>TRBV11-2|-|TRBJ2-3|-
CASSFSDTQYF
TGTGCCAGCAGCTTCTCAGATACGCAGTATTTT
>TRBV27|-|TRBJ2-3|-
CASAGRGNTDTQYF
TGTGCCAGCGCGGGTCGCGGGAACACAGATACGCAGTATTTT
>TRBV12-5|-|TRBJ2-2|-
CASGLRDSNTGELFF
TGTGCTAGTGGTTTGCGTGACAGCAACACCGGGGAGCTGTTTTTT
>TRBV6-5|-|TRBJ1-2|once
CASSYSPAVYGYTF
TGTGCCAGCAGTTATTCCCCGGCGGTCTATGGCTACACCTTC
>TRBV19|-|TRBJ2-1|-
CASSIGTGSYNEQFF
TGTGCCAGTAGTATAGGGACGGGTTCCTACAATGAGCAGTTCTTC
>TRBV7-2|-|TRBJ1-2|-
CASSLGTAYGYTF
TGTGCCAGCAGCTTAGGGACAGCCTATGGCTACACCTTC
>TRBV25-1|-|TRBJ1-1|-
CASSGIKNTEAFF
TGTGCCAGCAGTGGGATAAAGAACACTGAAGCTTTCTTT
>TRBV7-2|-|TRBJ1-1|-
CASSGRVNTEAFF
TGTGCCAGCAGCGGCAGGGTGAACACTGAAGCTTTCTTT
>TRBV6-1|-|TRBJ2-7|once
CASSEGGLAYEQYF
TGTGCCAGCAGTGAAGGGGGGTTGGCCTACGAGCAGTACTTC
>TRBV19|-|TRBJ1-2|-
CASSIVGRLYGYTF
TGTGCCAGTAGTATAGTTGGGCGACTCTATGGCTACACCTTC
>TRBV5-1|-|TRBJ2-2|-
CASRVQGETGELFF
TGCGCCAGCAGGGTACAGGGAGAGACCGGGGAGCTGTTTTTT
>TRBV11-2|TRBD2|TRBJ2-1|once
CASSPRGGGSYNEQFF
TGTGCCAGCAGCCCCCGGGGCGGGGGCTCCTACAATGAGCAGTTCTTC
>TRBV2|TRBD1|TRBJ1-5|-
CASTAGTGENQPQHF
TGTGCCAGCACTGCCGGGACAGGAGAAAATCAGCCCCAGCATTTT
>TRBV29-1|-|TRBJ1-1|-
CSVLDTEAFF
TGCAGCGTCCTGGACACTGAAGCTTTCTTT